This T cell receptor (beta chain) was profiled in a study of shared clonotypes between healthy human individuals. Study context: CD4 naive and CD4 memory each took three plates per donor, while CD8 naive took two and CD8 memory one. Findings of the study overall: At large depth, rarefaction still showed sorted-subset sequencing to be incomplete.

Terminally differentiated effector memory CD45RA+ cells were left out of the naive CD8 fraction, which was CD45RO-negative and positively selected for CCR7. Details on this clone: Its antigen is still unknown.

Each subset's genomic DNA was shared equally among a number of immunoSEQ plates. The input for sorted-subset replicate PCRs was approximately 210 ng DNA, tens of thousands of T cell genomes. Assay: immunoSEQ multiplex PCR; the TCRdb copy retains only in-frame clones and omits some. The sample records hundreds of thousands of clones, roughly 96% being singletons. Sample: naive CD8+ T cells sorted from blood. The TCR originated in a woman younger than 45 in good health.

CDR3 in amino acids: CASSSTGANEKLFF. CDR3 nucleotides: TGTGCCAGCAGCTCGACAGGGGCTAATGAAAAACTGTTTTTT. The V gene is TRBV7-6, the J gene TRBJ1-4; 8 bases agree with TRBD1. Germline trimming cut 4 bases from V and 3 bases from J; bases unmatched to any gene: 1. Germline V gene sequence: CDR1 SGHVS, CDR2 FNYEAQ. This CDR3 is built from 14 residues.